The 32 T cell receptor beta chains below were found in one sample sequenced in a study of blood T cells in healthy people across ages (dated by TCRdb to the mid-2010s). Library generation was performed with 5' RACE. TCRdb names Illumina HiSeq 2500 as the instrument used. The second PCR ran for roughly 7 to 11 cycles and used a J-beta primer mix along with a sample-barcoded 5' primer. TCRdb reanalyzed the raw reads on its own, using fastp at Q25 for trimming and MiXCR for clone calling, and kept in-frame beta chains. Entries that share a CDR3 protein sequence are merged under the most common genes and DNA. The sample data list roughly 1.5 million distinct CDR3 sequences, and about 45% of these were observed just once. Around 4% of the sample comes from the top ten. The material sequenced was blood. The origin of the receptors is a woman aged 18-29 years in good health.

This chain joins TRBV30 and TRBJ1-6, with no clear D. This CDR3 spans 14 amino acids. V was shortened by 2 bases and J by 12 bases, with 17 bases between the two germline ends. The germline V gene has CDR1 GTSNPN and CDR2 SVGIG (reference sequence). CDR3 in DNA: TGTGCCTGGAGTCCCGACCGGGTTGGCGGACCCCTCCACTTT. This encodes CAWSPDRVGGPLHF.

This chain joins TRBV24-1 and TRBJ2-3; D possibly uses TRBD1 or TRBD2 (5 bases each). The CDR3 is made up of 14 amino acids. V lost 7 bases and J 0 bases, leaving 10 bases between the germline ends. The V gene's germline CDR1 is KGHDR and CDR2 SFDVKD. The CDR3 reads CATRRGRSTDTQYF. CDR3 coding DNA: TGTGCCACCAGGAGGGGCAGAAGCACAGATACGCAGTATTTT.

The rearrangement joins TRBV3-1 to TRBJ1-2; no clear D. The CDR3 loop spans 15 amino acids. V gave up 3 bases and J gave up 4 bases, with 15 bases separating them. The V gene's germline CDR1 is LGHDT and CDR2 YNNKEL (reference sequence). The CDR3 DNA sequence: TGTGCCAGCAGCCAGGGCCCCGGGAATGGCTATGGCTACACCTTC. Protein sequence: CASSQGPGNGYGYTF.

This clonotype was detected only a few times. V usage is TRBV27 and J usage is TRBJ1-2; D call uncertain. Germline V lookup: CDR1 MNHEY, CDR2 SMNVEV (reference sequence). This CDR3 contains 14 residues. V lost 5 bases to trimming and J lost 3 bases, with 13 bases between them. CDR3 coding DNA: TGTGCCAGCAGTCACGCGGGTGACTACTATGGCTACACCTTC. It encodes CASSHAGDYYGYTF.

This clonotype was seen more than once but under ten times. The chain uses TRBV7-8 and TRBJ2-5, with D possibly TRBD2 on 5 matching bases. This CDR3 region has 14 residues. CDR1 SGHVS and CDR2 FQNEAQ come from the germline V gene. V was clipped by 2 bases and J by 3 bases, with 10 bases between them. The CDR3 sequence is CASSLKRSKETQYF. CDR3 DNA sequence: TGTGCCAGCAGCTTAAAGCGGTCTAAAGAGACCCAGTACTTC.

This chain links TRBV9 with TRBJ2-7; 9 bases line up with TRBD1. With 0 bases clipped from V and 7 bases from J, the junction kept 8 bases outside the gene matches. The CDR3 extends over 15 amino acids. Germline V CDR1 and CDR2: SGDLS, YYNGEE. CDR3 sequence: CASSVDRTGVSEQYF. The CDR3 DNA reads TGTGCCAGCAGCGTAGACCGGACAGGGGTGAGTGAGCAGTACTTC.

The gene calls are TRBV20-1 and TRBJ2-1; unclear D gene. This CDR3 contains 16 residues. CDR1 and CDR2 (germline): DFQATT, SNEGSKA (reference sequence). V gave up 2 bases and J gave up 0 bases, with 14 bases separating them. CDR3 in amino acids: CSARPRPPSSYNEQFF. CDR3 sequence (DNA): TGCAGTGCTAGACCCCGGCCGCCGAGCTCCTACAATGAGCAGTTCTTC.

There are many counts of this clonotype. This chain joins TRBV12-3 or TRBV12-4 and TRBJ2-7; possible D gene TRBD1, 5 bases. The CDR3 sequence is 14 residues long. Trimming took off 2 bases at V and 1 base at J, with 9 bases between the two ends. The chain's CDR3 is CASSLRGLSYEQYF. The CDR3 coding sequence is TGTGCCAGCAGTTTAAGGGGATTATCCTACGAGCAGTACTTC.

This clonotype was seen only a few times. V gene TRBV5-1 combines with J gene TRBJ1-1; D not certain. V shed 1 base and J shed 8 bases, with 9 bases lying between them. Germline V gene data show CDR1 as SGHRS and CDR2 as YFSETQ. There are 12 residues in the CDR3. Written as DNA, the CDR3 is TGCGCCAGCAGCTTGCCGGATAGCGAAGCTTTCTTT. Protein: CASSLPDSEAFF.

The chain couples TRBV12-3 or TRBV12-4 to TRBJ1-5; unclear D gene. The V end was cut by 0 bases, the J end by 3 bases, with 12 bases between. This CDR3 region has 16 residues. The DNA for the CDR3 is TGTGCCAGCAGTTTAGCCCTTACGGGCACCAATCAGCCCCAGCATTTT. Translated: CASSLALTGTNQPQHF.

CDR3 amino acids: CASSSTTGFNTGELFF. In nucleotides, the CDR3 is TGTGCCAGCAGCTCTACGACAGGGTTTAACACCGGGGAGCTGTTTTTT. The chain carries TRBV12-3 or TRBV12-4 and TRBJ2-2; 7 positions match TRBD1. The junction had 9 bases not matched to a gene; V was cut back by 6 bases and J by 2 bases. This CDR3 has 16 residues.

The chain has TRBV29-1 and TRBJ2-7; the D is unclear. CDR1 and CDR2 from the germline V gene are SQVTM and ANQGSEA. The CDR3 has 13 residues. V was trimmed by 0 bases and J by 2 bases, leaving 8 bases between them. CDR3 region: CSVEDGRAYEQYF. In DNA, the CDR3 is TGCAGCGTTGAAGATGGAAGGGCCTACGAGCAGTACTTC.

The gene calls are TRBV5-5 and TRBJ2-3; no definite D call. This CDR3 has 16 residues. CDR1 is SGHKS, CDR2 YYEKEE, per germline (reference sequence). Trimming removed 2 bases from V and 0 bases from J, with 13 bases in between. CDR3 in DNA: TGTGCCAGCAGCTTTGTAGGTACCATAAGCACAGATACGCAGTATTTT. It codes for CASSFVGTISTDTQYF.

The chain joins TRBV29-1 to TRBJ2-2; D perhaps matches TRBD2 (5 bases). The V end was cut by 7 bases, the J end by 2 bases, with 11 bases between. Germline V CDR1 and CDR2: SQVTM, ANQGSEA. The CDR3 has 13 residues. This CDR3 is CSGRTANTGELFF. CDR3 bases: TGCAGCGGGAGGACTGCTAACACCGGGGAGCTGTTTTTT.

The chain is built from TRBV7-2 and TRBJ1-2; maybe TRBD1 (6 bases). CDR3 length equals 16 residues. Germline lookup yields CDR1 SGHTA and CDR2 FQGNSA. The germline V and J ends were trimmed by 0 bases and 2 bases, with 13 bases remaining between them. CDR3 sequence reads: CASSLAGGEQNYGYTF. The CDR3 DNA sequence: TGTGCCAGCAGCTTAGCAGGGGGGGAGCAGAACTATGGCTACACCTTC.

This clonotype was found once. CDR3 residues: CASRSWGADYGYTF. CDR3 bases: TGTGCCAGCAGGTCTTGGGGGGCGGACTATGGCTACACCTTC. The chain has TRBV12-3 or TRBV12-4 and TRBJ1-2; weak D call: TRBD1 (6 bases). There are 14 residues in the CDR3. Trimming stripped 6 bases from V and 3 bases from J, with 14 bases between.

The genes are TRBV20-1 and TRBJ1-1; a possible D gene is TRBD1 (5 bases). V lost 0 bases, J lost 4 bases, and 15 bases lay in between. The CDR3 totals 15 residues. Germline V gene sequence: CDR1 DFQATT, CDR2 SNEGSKA (reference sequence). This CDR3 is CSARDEGWKGTEAFF. As DNA, the CDR3 is TGCAGTGCTAGAGACGAGGGGTGGAAGGGCACTGAAGCTTTCTTT.

This chain links TRBV6-5 with TRBJ2-7; 7 bases agree with TRBD2. TRBJ2-5 explains the end of the DNA better; the J call may be wrong. The CDR3 is 15 amino acids. Germline CDR1 reads MNHEY; CDR2 reads SVGAGI. CDR3 DNA: TGTGCCAGCAGTTACAAGGCGACTAGCTACGAGACCCAGTACTTC. This translates into CASSYKATSYETQYF.

The CDR3 coding sequence is TGTGCCAGCAGGGGACTAGCGGGGGGCCAGAGCTCCTACAATGAGCAGTACTTC. This codes for CASRGLAGGQSSYNEQYF. The chain joins TRBV7-2 to TRBJ2-1; 15 bases map to TRBD2. The J call may be mistaken, given a closer DNA end match to TRBJ2-7. The CDR3 extends over 18 amino acids. Looked up from germline, CDR1 is SGHTA and CDR2 is FQGNSA.

Note on this clonotype: One end of the junction does not line up with germline, which may come from a read error. This chain links TRBV12-3 or TRBV12-4 with TRBJ2-7; no firm D call. There are 15 residues in the CDR3. This chain's CDR3 is CAGSPDGESSYEQYF. CDR3 sequence (DNA): TGCGCCGGCAGTCCGGACGGAGAAAGCTCCTACGAGCAGTACTTC.

The rearrangement links TRBV5-1 to TRBJ2-1, with a possible D match to TRBD2 (6 bases). The CDR3 length is 16 residues. V was pared by 6 bases and J by 1 base, with 17 bases between. Germline CDR1 is SGHRS and CDR2 is YFSETQ. The CDR3 sequence: CASNSLGGFSYNEQFF. The CDR3 nucleotides read TGCGCCAGCAACTCCCTGGGGGGTTTTTCCTACAATGAGCAGTTCTTC.

This clonotype was observed a single time. This chain uses TRBV6-5 with TRBJ1-1, with D hard to call. From germline, CDR1 is MNHEY and CDR2 SVGAGI. Trimming stripped 2 bases from V and 0 bases from J, with 13 bases between. The CDR3 spans 16 residues. DNA for the CDR3: TGTGCCAGCAGTTACACGGGAGGGCTAATGAACACTGAAGCTTTCTTT. Translating gives CASSYTGGLMNTEAFF.

V gene TRBV25-1 combines with J gene TRBJ2-5; D is unclear. The last part of the DNA fits TRBJ2-4 better; the J call may be wrong. The CDR3 has 11 amino acids. The germline V gene encodes CDR1 MGHDK and CDR2 SYGVNS. The CDR3 protein is CASSVQNIQYF. CDR3 nucleotides: TGTGCCAGCAGTGTTCAAAACATTCAGTACTTC.

The rearrangement joins TRBV20-1 to TRBJ2-1, with TRBD2 matching 14 bases. The CDR3 totals 21 residues. With 0 bases clipped from V and 0 bases from J, the junction kept 13 bases outside the gene matches. CDR1 and CDR2 from the germline V gene are DFQATT and SNEGSKA (reference sequence). DNA of the CDR3: TGCAGTGCTAGAGATCTAATTACGAGGACTAGCGGGAGGAGCTCCTACAATGAGCAGTTCTTC. Its translation: CSARDLITRTSGRSSYNEQFF.

V gene TRBV20-1 combines with J gene TRBJ2-3; 7 nucleotides agree with TRBD2. The germline gives CDR1 DFQATT, CDR2 SNEGSKA (reference sequence). Germline trimming cut 6 bases from V and 11 bases from J; bases unmatched to any gene: 11. The CDR3 loop spans 12 amino acids. CDR3 amino acids: CSAPAGPRVQYF. The CDR3 DNA follows: TGCAGTGCCCCAGCGGGGCCCAGGGTGCAGTATTTT.

The chain has TRBV20-1 and TRBJ2-1; TRBD2 aligns across 14 bases. The V gene's germline CDR1 is DFQATT and CDR2 SNEGSKA (reference sequence). The CDR3 is 17 amino acids. With 6 bases clipped from V and 9 bases from J, the junction kept 16 bases outside the gene matches. The CDR3 DNA reads as TGCAGTGCCCTGGGACTAGCGGGAGTTCCGAACCTGCGTGAGCAGTTCTTC. It yields the protein CSALGLAGVPNLREQFF.

The V call is TRBV7-2, the J call TRBJ1-2, with 10 bases matching TRBD1. V shed 2 bases and J 1 base; nucleotides not matched to a gene: 7. The CDR3 is 17 amino acids. The germline V gene has CDR1 SGHTA and CDR2 FQGNSA. DNA of the CDR3: TGTGCCAGCAGCTTAACTCGGACAGGGGGTCTTAACTATGGCTACACCTTC. Its translation is CASSLTRTGGLNYGYTF. Using reference TRBV7-2 and TRBJ1-2 for the parts outside the CDR3, the full variable domain is GAGVSQSPSNKVTEKGKDVELRCDPISGHTALYWYRQSLGQGLEFLIYFQGNSAPDKSGLPSDRFSAERTGGSVSTLTIQRTQQEDSAVYLCASSLTRTGGLNYGYTFGSGTRLTVV.

There are a few counts of this clonotype. The V and J genes are TRBV20-1 and TRBJ2-3, with 8 bases fitting TRBD2. Trimming at V came to 0 bases and at J to 2 bases, leaving 7 bases not matched to a gene. The V gene's germline CDR1 is DFQATT and CDR2 SNEGSKA (reference sequence). This CDR3 is built from 16 residues. CDR3 coding DNA: TGCAGTGCTAGAGATCCCCTAGCGGGCTACACAGATACGCAGTATTTT. Residues: CSARDPLAGYTDTQYF.

This clonotype showed up just a few times. The chain has TRBV11-2 and TRBJ2-7; D is unclear. V shed 5 bases and J shed 7 bases, with 21 bases lying between them. The CDR3 sequence is 15 residues long. The germline V gene encodes CDR1 SGHAT and CDR2 FQNNGV. CDR3 coding DNA: TGTGCCAGCAGCCCGATCGAGGTGTCAGACAATGAGCAGTACTTC. Translating gives CASSPIEVSDNEQYF.

The chain combines TRBV6-6 with TRBJ2-1; 8 bases match TRBD1. After removal of 5 bases from V and 10 bases from J, the junction contained 10 bases not matched to a gene. CDR3 size: 14 residues. CDR1 is MNHNY, CDR2 SVGAGI, per germline (reference sequence). The CDR3 DNA sequence: TGTGCCAGCAGTAGCCGGGACAGGTCCTACGAGCAGTTCTTC. Protein sequence: CASSSRDRSYEQFF.

This clonotype appeared once. The chain recombines TRBV25-1 with TRBJ1-5; D not resolved. From germline, CDR1 is MGHDK and CDR2 SYGVNS. The CDR3 has 11 amino acids. V was cut by 3 bases and J by 12 bases, with 9 bases left in between. CDR3 amino acids: CASSDNVNQHF. In nucleotides, the CDR3 is TGTGCCAGCAGTGATAATGTGAACCAGCATTTT.

This chain connects TRBV6-1 to TRBJ1-1; D gene unclear. The germline gives CDR1 MNHNS, CDR2 SASEGT. Trimming left V 5 bases short and J 6 bases short, with 10 bases between. This CDR3 is 12 amino acids long. CDR3 sequence (DNA): TGTGCCAGCAGTTCCGGACGGTCTGAAGCTTTCTTT. Its translation: CASSSGRSEAFF.